This T cell receptor (beta chain) was captured in a study of control samples from healthy donors and cancer patients (dated by TCRdb to between 2020 and 2021). Library creation used the immunoSEQ multiplex PCR assay. TCRdb re-hosts the immuneACCESS table, in-frame sequences only. Its copies lack some clones; in the studies checked, an unresolved V gene accounts for under half of them, and the cause for the rest is not known. Recorded for this sample are tens of thousands of clones; roughly 82% of them occurred a single time. Approximately 9.8% of the sample is held by the ten biggest clonotypes. From cysteine to phenylalanine, the CDR3 is 14 amino acids long. Here the CDR3 DNA is all that survives: 42 bases in frame from base 1. The CDR1 and CDR2 encoded by the germline V gene are MDHEN and SYDVKM. V is cut back by 9 bases and J by 7 bases, with 9 bases in the junction unmatched. Turning to this clone: Its antigen is not yet known. Base qualities are missing; no much larger clone stands one base away.

This receptor was taken from a woman in her sixties or seventies in good health. The sequence joins TRBV28 to TRBJ2-1, and 10 bases in between align with TRBD1. The material sequenced was blood. The DNA is as follows: TGTGCCAGTCAGACAGGGGGCTATGTGAATGAGCAGTTCTTC. Protein translation: CASQTGGYVNEQFF.